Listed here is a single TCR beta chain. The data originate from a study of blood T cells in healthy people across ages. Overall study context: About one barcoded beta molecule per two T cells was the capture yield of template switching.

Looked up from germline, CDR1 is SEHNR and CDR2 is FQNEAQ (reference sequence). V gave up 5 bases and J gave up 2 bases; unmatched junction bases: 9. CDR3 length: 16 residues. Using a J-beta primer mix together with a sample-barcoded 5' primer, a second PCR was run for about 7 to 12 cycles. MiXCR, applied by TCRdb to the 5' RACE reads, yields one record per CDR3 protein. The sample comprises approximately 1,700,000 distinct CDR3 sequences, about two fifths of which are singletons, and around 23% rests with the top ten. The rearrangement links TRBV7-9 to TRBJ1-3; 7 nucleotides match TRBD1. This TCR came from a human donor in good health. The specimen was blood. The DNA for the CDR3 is TGTGCCAGCAGCGCGGCGGACAGGCTAGCTGGAAACACCATATATTTT. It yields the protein CASSAADRLAGNTIYF.